The sequence of this T cell receptor (beta chain) was determined in a study of blood T cell repertoires in COVID-19. Study as a whole: From the United States, Italy and Spain came samples of acute and convalescent COVID-19.

Trimming took 4 bases from V and 1 from J, leaving 7 bases between them. Germline assignment: CDR1 SQVTM and CDR2 ANQGSEA. The CDR3 loop spans 12 amino acids. As handled by the study authors: Counts of nucleated cells, estimated from reference gene primer amplification, were obtained. TCRdb's table, derived via immunoSEQ multiplex PCR, lists solely in-frame clones and lacks some. From that table come the V and J calls and clone size; the DNA was used to work out D and trimming. The data contain some 180,000 clones, about 84% of them singletons. The J gene is TRBJ1-1, the V gene TRBV29-1; D is unclear. Sequenced input: peripheral blood. The sequence came from a human donor in a cohort sampled during active COVID-19. CDR3 amino acids: CSVGLRNTEAFF. The CDR3 DNA reads TGCAGCGTTGGTCTAAGGAACACTGAAGCTTTCTTT.